The 4 T cell receptor beta chains given below trace back to one sample, sequenced in a study of blood T cell repertoires in COVID-19. Some clones are missing from TCRdb's copy, which holds only in-frame ones; the method was immunoSEQ multiplex PCR. The data contain about 390,000 clones, 70% to 90% of them seen just once; the ten biggest clones take up 2% to 2.5%. The source material was peripheral blood. Source of these receptors: a woman aged 55-70 years with COVID-19, enrolled during active disease.

This chain uses TRBV9 with TRBJ1-5; possible D gene TRBD1, 6 bases. V lost 3 bases to trimming and J lost 5 bases, with 15 bases between them. Germline assignment: CDR1 SGDLS and CDR2 YYNGEE. CDR3 length: 15 amino acids. Here the CDR3 reads CASSAQQGTDQPQHF. The CDR3 coding sequence is TGTGCCAGCAGCGCGCAACAGGGAACGGATCAGCCCCAGCATTTT.

The rearrangement uses TRBV3-1 (or the pseudogene TRBV3-2) and TRBJ2-3; possible D gene TRBD2, 6 bases. Germline V CDR1 and CDR2: LGHDT, YNNKEL (reference sequence). The CDR3 sequence is 15 residues long. V lost 4 bases to trimming and J lost 0 bases, with 11 bases between them. The DNA of the CDR3 is TGTGCCAGCAGCCCTACCGGGACTAGCACAGATACGCAGTATTTT. Its protein product is CASSPTGTSTDTQYF.

The chain has TRBV4-2 and TRBJ2-5; 16 bases agree with TRBD2. Germline values: CDR1 LGHNA, CDR2 YNFKEQ. V lost 8 bases, J lost 3 bases, and 3 bases stayed unmatched. This CDR3 has 15 residues. The CDR3: CASGTSGGDEETQYF. CDR3 DNA sequence: TGTGCCAGCGGGACTAGCGGGGGGGATGAAGAGACCCAGTACTTC.

Written as DNA, the CDR3 is TGTGCCAGCAGGCCGGGACAGACAAATTCCAATCAGCCCCAGCATTTT. This translates into CASRPGQTNSNQPQHF. The chain employs TRBV5-5 and TRBJ1-5; 7 bases fit TRBD1. This CDR3 contains 16 residues. V dropped 5 bases and J dropped 3; count of bases not matched to a gene: 11. Germline CDR1 reads SGHKS; CDR2 reads YYEKEE (reference sequence).